What follows are 5 T cell receptor beta chains derived from one specimen sequenced in a study of long-term antiretroviral therapy in people with HIV. Version v3.0 of the immunoSEQ assay was performed at survey level. Profiled with immunoSEQ multiplex PCR; TCRdb holds only in-frame clones, not every one. The table lists about 33,000 clones, over 70% of them singletons, with 7% to 10% in the top ten. The starting material was unsorted PBMCs, obtained 3.1 years after starting antiretroviral therapy. The receptors stem from a woman aged 45-65 years with HIV.

V is TRBV5-1 and J is TRBJ2-5, with D possibly TRBD2 on 6 matching bases. Germline CDR1 reads SGHRS; CDR2 reads YFSETQ. The CDR3 is 14 residues long. V was clipped by 5 bases and J by 0 bases, with 11 bases between them. The CDR3 protein is CASRYGGDQETQYF. The CDR3 DNA follows: TGCGCCAGCAGATATGGCGGGGACCAAGAGACCCAGTACTTC.

This chain joins TRBV30 and TRBJ2-2; the D gene could be TRBD1 or TRBD2 (5 bases each). Germline lookup yields CDR1 GTSNPN and CDR2 SVGIG (reference sequence). With 2 bases removed from V and 1 base from J, the gap between germline ends came to 14 bases. This CDR3 is 16 amino acids long. The CDR3 DNA sequence: TGTGCCTGGAGTCGACGTGGGGCGGGGAACACCGGGGAGCTGTTTTTT. As protein: CAWSRRGAGNTGELFF.

This rearrangement joins TRBV5-5 to TRBJ2-3; D unclear. Germline values: CDR1 SGHKS, CDR2 YYEKEE (reference sequence). The V gene lost 1 base and the J gene lost 4 bases, with 7 bases spanning the gap. This CDR3 contains 13 residues. The CDR3, as DNA: TGTGCCAGCAGCTTGATCCCGGCAGATACGCAGTATTTT. Encoded protein: CASSLIPADTQYF. The whole variable domain, filled in from reference TRBV5-5 and TRBJ2-3, reads DAGVTQSPTHLIKTRGQQVTLRCSPISGHKSVSWYQQVLGQGPQFIFQYYEKEERGRGNFPDRFSARQFPNYSSELNVNALLLGDSALYLCASSLIPADTQYFGPGTRLTVL.

The rearrangement links TRBV15 to TRBJ1-2; D is possibly TRBD1 (6 bases). CDR3 length: 18 amino acids. V gave up 0 bases and J gave up 2 bases, with 19 bases separating them. CDR1 and CDR2 (germline): LNHNV, YYDKDF (reference sequence). The CDR3 here is CATSRDKGLAGANYGYTF. The CDR3 region has the DNA TGTGCCACCAGCAGAGATAAGGGATTGGCAGGGGCAAACTATGGCTACACCTTC.

The chain combines TRBV19 with TRBJ2-7; no firm D call. The germline V and J ends were trimmed by 5 bases and 6 bases, with 17 bases remaining between them. Germline CDR1 reads LNHDA; CDR2 reads SQIVND (reference sequence). The CDR3 contains 14 residues. The CDR3 DNA reads TGTGCCAGTAGTCGTGTTAATGTAGGAAGCGAGCAGTACTTC. This codes for CASSRVNVGSEQYF.